This entry lists 10 T cell receptor beta chains sequenced from one sample in a study of shared clonotypes between healthy human individuals. Generated by immunoSEQ multiplex PCR, the TCRdb table keeps only in-frame clones and is missing some. Among 600,000 or so clones listed, 95% to 98% were seen once. Selected positively for CCR7 and CD45RO-negative, naive CD8 cells excluded terminally differentiated effector memory CD45RA+ cells. Sample: naive CD8+ T cells sorted from blood. Every receptor here comes from a man aged 30 to 45 in good health.

The chain uses TRBV7-8 and TRBJ2-1; D not certain. This CDR3 has 16 residues. From germline, CDR1 is SGHVS and CDR2 FQNEAQ. Trimming took 5 bases from V and 5 from J, leaving 19 bases between them. CDR3 bases: TGTGCCAGCAGCCCCTCGCCGGTCCTCACAAACAATGAGCAGTTCTTC. As protein: CASSPSPVLTNNEQFF.

The chain joins TRBV9 to TRBJ2-1, with 8 bases matching TRBD2. J gave up 0 bases and V 4 bases, and 9 bases lay outside the gene matches. CDR1 SGDLS and CDR2 YYNGEE come from the germline V gene. This CDR3 comprises 17 residues. In DNA form, the CDR3 reads TGTGCCAGCAGCCCATCCTCCGGGACTAGCTCCTACAATGAGCAGTTCTTC. Its protein is CASSPSSGTSSYNEQFF. Full variable domain (missing parts from reference TRBV9 and TRBJ2-1): DSGVTQTPKHLITATGQRVTLRCSPRSGDLSVYWYQQSLDQGLQFLIQYYNGEERAKGNILERFSAQQFPDLHSELNLSSLELGDSALYFCASSPSSGTSSYNEQFFGPGTRLTVL.

The chain recombines TRBV11-3 with TRBJ2-7; TRBD2 aligns across 15 bases. Losses at the gene ends were 5 bases for V and 3 bases for J; bases not matched to a gene: 11. The CDR3 has 18 residues. In germline, CDR1 is SGHNT, CDR2 YENEEA. The CDR3 sequence: CASSPGSGTSGRIYEQYF. The CDR3 DNA follows: TGTGCCAGCAGCCCAGGCTCTGGGACTAGCGGGAGGATCTACGAGCAGTACTTC.

V gene TRBV4-3 combines with J gene TRBJ2-1; D might be TRBD2 (6 bases). V gave up 0 bases and J gave up 5 bases, with 14 bases separating them. Germline V gene data show CDR1 as LGHNA and CDR2 as YSLEER. The CDR3 has 16 amino acids. The CDR3, as DNA: TGCGCCAGCAGCCAAGATCTACTAGCCCCCGACAATGAGCAGTTCTTC. Translation: CASSQDLLAPDNEQFF.

The chain employs TRBV29-1 and TRBJ2-3, with 10 nucleotides matching TRBD2. With 3 bases clipped from V and 3 bases from J, the junction kept 6 bases outside the gene matches. This CDR3 contains 15 residues. Germline CDR1 and CDR2: SQVTM and ANQGSEA. The CDR3 region has the DNA TGCAGCGTTGAGGGCCTAGCGGGAGAGACAGATACGCAGTATTTT. Residues: CSVEGLAGETDTQYF.

The chain recombines TRBV11-2 with TRBJ2-2; TRBD2 aligns across 12 bases. V lost 5 bases, J lost 5 bases, and 6 bases stayed unmatched. The germline V gene encodes CDR1 SGHAT and CDR2 FQNNGV. The CDR3 length is 16 residues. The CDR3 region has the DNA TGTGCCAGCAGCACTGGGACTAGCGGGTGGACCGGGGAGCTGTTTTTT. This sequence encodes CASSTGTSGWTGELFF.

The chain is built from TRBV5-8 and TRBJ1-1, with 9 bases lining up with TRBD1. Germline V gene sequence: CDR1 SGHTS, CDR2 YDEGEE. The CDR3 is 13 amino acids. Trimming took 4 bases from V and 7 from J; bases not matched to a gene: 5. In nucleotides, the CDR3 is TGTGCCAGCAGCCTGACGGGACAGGGTGAAGCTTTCTTT. It yields the protein CASSLTGQGEAFF.

This rearrangement joins TRBV10-3 to TRBJ2-7; no clear D gene. V lost 11 bases and J lost 2, with 13 bases in between. The CDR3 has 12 amino acids. The germline V gene encodes CDR1 ENHRY and CDR2 SYGVKD. This CDR3 is CAAWTDPYEQYF. The CDR3 region has the DNA TGTGCCGCATGGACCGACCCCTACGAGCAGTACTTC.

V usage is TRBV14 and J usage is TRBJ2-2; 8 positions agree with TRBD1. J was trimmed by 5 bases and V by 6 bases; bases with no gene match: 8. The CDR3 is made up of 15 amino acids. Germline CDR1 is SGHDN and CDR2 is FVKESK. The CDR3, as DNA: TGTGCCAGCAGACCAAGGACAGGGAGTACCGGGGAGCTGTTTTTT. It encodes CASRPRTGSTGELFF.

The CDR3: CASSNMGQGQDTQYF. In nucleotides, the CDR3 is TGTGCCAGCAGTAATATGGGGCAGGGTCAAGATACGCAGTATTTT. The chain combines TRBV11-2 with TRBJ2-3; maybe TRBD1 (5 bases). This CDR3 spans 15 amino acids. Germline V gene lookup returns CDR1 SGHAT and CDR2 FQNNGV. The V and J ends lost 6 bases and 5 bases respectively, with 18 bases between them. Combining the CDR3 with reference TRBV11-2 and TRBJ2-3 gives the whole variable domain EAGVAQSPRYKIIEKRQSVAFWCNPISGHATLYWYQQILGQGPKLLIQFQNNGVVDDSQLPKDRFSAERLKGVDSTLKIQPAKLEDSAVYLCASSNMGQGQDTQYFGPGTRLTVL.